This entry features one T cell receptor beta chain sequence. Together with a sample-barcoded 5' primer, a J-beta primer mix was included in a second PCR lasting about 7 to 11 cycles. Each CDR3 protein is one row after TCRdb ran MiXCR on the 5' RACE reads. The table records hundreds of thousands of distinct CDR3 sequences, approximately 49% of them present only once. This sample is drawn from a study of blood T cells in healthy people across ages. Input material: blood. The TCR sequence derives from a woman aged 55 to 70 in good health.

CDR3 DNA sequence: TGTGCCAGCAGTATGGGCGAGCAGTACTTC. Translating it yields CASSMGEQYF. The chain links TRBV28 to TRBJ2-7; D is uncertain. Germline V lookup: CDR1 MDHEN, CDR2 SYDVKM. This CDR3 contains 10 residues. V was cut by 5 bases and J by 6 bases, with 5 bases left in between. Filled out from reference TRBV28 and TRBJ2-7, the complete variable domain reads DVKVTQSSRYLVKRTGEKVFLECVQDMDHENMFWYRQDPGLGLRLIYFSYDVKMKEKGDIPEGYSVSREKKERFSLILESASTNQTSMYLCASSMGEQYFGPGTRLTVT.